Shown below are 29 T cell receptor beta chains from a single sample sequenced in a study of cytomegalovirus exposure and HLA in healthy donors. The PCR employed 60 Vbeta primers together with 13 Jbeta primers. Sequenced by immunoSEQ multiplex PCR; TCRdb stores in-frame clones only, minus some. The sample table includes some 75,000 clones. The source material was PBMCs. These receptors were obtained from a boy younger than 18 in good health and CMV-seronegative.

As for this clone: Mismatch with germline at one junction end may stem from a read error. The chain employs TRBV4-1 and TRBJ2-1; 10 bases map to TRBD2. The germline V gene encodes CDR1 MGHRA and CDR2 YSYEKL. The CDR3 runs 17 residues. The CDR3: CASSQDVAGGSDNEQFF. Written as DNA, the CDR3 is TGCGCCAGCAGCCAAGACGTAGCGGGGGGCTCCGACAATGAGCAGTTCTTC.

This rearrangement joins TRBV13 to TRBJ2-5; D is unclear. Between the trimmed V and J ends, which lost 4 bases and 5 bases, there was a span of 11 bases. The CDR3 sequence is 13 residues long. The germline V gene encodes CDR1 PRHDT and CDR2 FYEKMQ (reference sequence). CDR3 nucleotides: TGTGCCAGCAGCTCACCCGACGGGGAGACCCAGTACTTC. Its translation: CASSSPDGETQYF.

The chain carries TRBV11-2 and TRBJ2-5; possibly TRBD1 for D (5 bases). V was clipped by 3 bases and J by 2 bases, with 7 bases between them. Germline V gives CDR1 SGHAT, CDR2 FQNNGV. CDR3 length equals 13 residues. The CDR3 reads CASSFRVQETQYF. The CDR3 DNA is TGTGCCAGCAGCTTCAGGGTGCAAGAGACCCAGTACTTC.

This chain joins TRBV13 and TRBJ2-2, with 9 bases identical to TRBD2. The CDR3 is 14 residues long. After removal of 2 bases from V and 5 bases from J, the junction contained 0 bases not matched to a gene. Per the germline V gene, CDR1 is PRHDT and CDR2 is FYEKMQ (reference sequence). The CDR3 region has the DNA TGTGCCAGCAGCTTAACTAGCGGGACCGGGGAGCTGTTTTTT. This gives the protein CASSLTSGTGELFF.

The chain links TRBV30 to TRBJ2-7; 7 nucleotides align to TRBD1. The CDR3 sequence is 13 residues long. With V trimmed by 3 bases and J by 0 bases, 2 bases remained unmatched. The V gene's germline CDR1 is GTSNPN and CDR2 SVGIG (reference sequence). The DNA for the CDR3 is TGTGCCTGGAGCCGGGACAGCTCCTACGAGCAGTACTTC. Protein: CAWSRDSSYEQYF.

This sequence joins TRBV15 and TRBJ2-5; TRBD2 matches at 11 bases. V shed 3 bases and J 0 bases; nucleotides not matched to a gene: 9. Germline lookup yields CDR1 LNHNV and CDR2 YYDKDF (reference sequence). The CDR3 has 18 residues. CDR3 residues: CATSSVGLAALYQETQYF. DNA for the CDR3: TGTGCCACCAGCAGCGTGGGACTAGCGGCTTTGTACCAAGAGACCCAGTACTTC.

Comment on this clone: Germline is not matched at one junction end, which may reflect a read error. The V call is TRBV9, the J call TRBJ2-5; 8 bases fit TRBD1. Germline CDR1 is SGDLS and CDR2 is YYNGEE. The CDR3 contains 15 residues. The CDR3 nucleotides are TGTGCCAGCAGCAATCAGGCCAACAGGGGGGAGAACCAGTACTTC. This gives the protein CASSNQANRGENQYF.

The chain uses TRBV4-2 and TRBJ1-2; D perhaps matches TRBD1 (5 bases). Germline V lookup: CDR1 LGHNA, CDR2 YNFKEQ. CDR3 length: 13 residues. The germline V and J ends were trimmed by 0 bases and 4 bases, with 6 bases remaining between them. The CDR3 nucleotides are TGTGCCAGCAGCCAAGATGACAGCTATGGCTACACCTTC. Protein: CASSQDDSYGYTF.

The J gene is TRBJ2-7, the V gene TRBV7-9; unclear D gene. Trimming left V 2 bases short and J 0 bases short, with 20 bases between. Germline CDR1 and CDR2: SEHNR and FQNEAQ (reference sequence). This CDR3 spans 18 amino acids. The CDR3 DNA is TGTGCCAGCAGCTTACCCTCCCCGGGTCTTAAAACCTCCTACGAGCAGTACTTC. Its translation: CASSLPSPGLKTSYEQYF. The full variable domain, completed using reference TRBV7-9 and TRBJ2-7, is DTGVSQNPRHKITKRGQNVTFRCDPISEHNRLYWYRQTLGQGPEFLTYFQNEAQLEKSRLLSDRFSAERPKGSFSTLEIQRTEQGDSAMYLCASSLPSPGLKTSYEQYFGPGTRLTVT.

V and J are TRBV29-1 and TRBJ1-2, with D unresolved. This CDR3 has 12 amino acids. Germline-derived CDR1 and CDR2 are SQVTM and ANQGSEA. Trimming pared 6 bases from V and 8 bases from J, leaving 16 bases between. The CDR3 loop is CSVRHLVEGYTF. In DNA, the CDR3 is TGCAGCGTACGACATCTTGTCGAAGGCTACACCTTC.

The chain carries TRBV4-1 and TRBJ1-2; D is unclear. CDR3 size: 14 residues. V gave up 1 base and J gave up 3 bases, with 9 bases separating them. Germline V lookup: CDR1 MGHRA, CDR2 YSYEKL. This CDR3 is CASSQGPSDYGYTF. The CDR3 nucleotides read TGCGCCAGCAGCCAAGGTCCCAGCGACTATGGCTACACCTTC.

This rearrangement joins TRBV19 to TRBJ2-7, with unresolved D. The CDR3 extends over 16 amino acids. Germline CDR1 and CDR2: LNHDA and SQIVND (reference sequence). The ends were cut back, 2 bases at V and 0 bases at J, with 14 bases in the middle. The CDR3: CASSISGHTDSYEQYF. The CDR3 DNA sequence: TGTGCCAGTAGTATAAGTGGGCACACCGACTCCTACGAGCAGTACTTC.

The V gene is TRBV5-1, the J gene TRBJ1-4; TRBD1 might be the D (5 bases). V lost 4 bases, J lost 4 bases, and 14 bases lay in between. The CDR3 has 15 residues. Germline V gives CDR1 SGHRS, CDR2 YFSETQ. The CDR3 nucleotides are TGCGCCAGCAGCCCGGAGGGACTGAGTAATGAAAAACTGTTTTTT. Its protein is CASSPEGLSNEKLFF.

The gene calls are TRBV18 and TRBJ1-1; weak D call: TRBD1 (5 bases). Germline CDR1 KGHSH, CDR2 LQKENI. Trimming shortened V by 6 bases and J by 4 bases, and 12 bases separated the two germline ends. The CDR3 loop spans 13 amino acids. The CDR3 nucleotides read TGTGCCAGCTCTGCGGACCAGGGCACTGAAGCTTTCTTT. As protein: CASSADQGTEAFF.

In DNA form, the CDR3 reads TGTGCCAGCAGGAGACTAGCGGCGTACAATGAGCAGTTCTTC. Translating gives CASRRLAAYNEQFF. The chain employs TRBV6-1 and TRBJ2-1, with 9 positions matching TRBD2. The CDR3 loop spans 14 amino acids. Germline lookup yields CDR1 MNHNS and CDR2 SASEGT. V gave up 6 bases and J gave up 4 bases; unmatched junction bases: 4.

CDR3 region: CASSTGTRSPGELFF. In DNA form, the CDR3 reads TGTGCCAGTAGTACCGGGACAAGGTCCCCCGGGGAGCTGTTTTTT. The J gene is TRBJ2-2, the V gene TRBV19, with D maybe TRBD1 (6 bases). CDR3 size: 15 residues. V gave up 4 bases and J gave up 6 bases, with 15 bases separating them. Germline V gives CDR1 LNHDA, CDR2 SQIVND (reference sequence).

The V and J genes are TRBV2 and TRBJ2-3; 8 bases line up with TRBD2. The CDR3 runs to 15 residues. Germline V gene lookup returns CDR1 SNHLY and CDR2 FYNNEI. The junction had 0 bases not matched to a gene; V was cut back by 1 base and J by 0 bases. CDR3 sequence (DNA): TGTGCCAGCAGTGAAGGCGGGGGGAGCACAGATACGCAGTATTTT. This sequence encodes CASSEGGGSTDTQYF.

The rearrangement uses TRBV5-1 and TRBJ2-7; 8 nucleotides align to TRBD1. The CDR3 spans 15 residues. With V trimmed by 2 bases and J by 2 bases, 6 bases remained unmatched. Germline loops: CDR1 SGHRS, CDR2 YFSETQ. CDR3 sequence: CASSLGRDRTYEQYF. DNA of the CDR3: TGCGCCAGCAGCTTAGGGCGGGACAGGACCTACGAGCAGTACTTC.

This sequence joins TRBV5-5 and TRBJ2-7, with 7 bases aligning to TRBD1. Per the germline V gene, CDR1 is SGHKS and CDR2 is YYEKEE (reference sequence). CDR3 length: 14 amino acids. The V gene end was trimmed by 4 bases and the J gene end by 0 bases; junction bases not matched to a gene: 4. This CDR3 reads CASSAQGDSYEQYF. The DNA of the CDR3 is TGTGCCAGCAGCGCCCAGGGGGACTCCTACGAGCAGTACTTC.

The chain has TRBV18 and TRBJ1-2; D remains ambiguous. Germline V gene lookup returns CDR1 KGHSH and CDR2 LQKENI. The CDR3 is 13 amino acids. Trimming cost V 2 bases and J 2 bases, with 6 bases left between them. The chain's CDR3 is CASSPNSNYGYTF. The CDR3 DNA follows: TGTGCCAGCTCACCAAACAGCAACTATGGCTACACCTTC.

The chain links TRBV19 to TRBJ1-1, with 10 bases lining up with TRBD1. The V and J ends lost 3 bases and 0 bases, in that order; junction bases with no gene match: 7. Germline CDR1 reads LNHDA; CDR2 reads SQIVND (reference sequence). This CDR3 has 17 residues. CDR3 protein: CASSIPGTGVMNTEAFF. In DNA, the CDR3 is TGTGCCAGTAGTATCCCCGGGACAGGGGTAATGAACACTGAAGCTTTCTTT.

The chain is built from TRBV7-2 and TRBJ1-3, with a weak D call TRBD1 (5 bases). Trimming took 5 bases from V and 1 from J, leaving 15 bases between them. From germline, CDR1 is SGHTA and CDR2 FQGNSA. The CDR3 covers 16 residues. The CDR3 region has the DNA TGTGCCAGCAGCGTTCACCAGGGTGCATCTGGAAACACCATATATTTT. The encoded protein is CASSVHQGASGNTIYF.

CDR3 sequence: CASSPLRLDYGYTF. The CDR3 DNA follows: TGTGCCAGCAGTCCCCTCCGTCTTGACTATGGCTACACCTTC. The gene calls are TRBV6-5 and TRBJ1-2; no definite D call. The germline gives CDR1 MNHEY, CDR2 SVGAGI. This CDR3 region has 14 residues. V lost 5 bases and J 3 bases, leaving 13 bases between the germline ends.

This chain joins TRBV6-6 and TRBJ2-7; unclear D gene. The germline V gene has CDR1 MNHNY and CDR2 SVGAGI (reference sequence). This CDR3 is 13 amino acids long. V lost 0 bases to trimming and J lost 6 bases, with 9 bases between them. The CDR3 nucleotides read TGTGCCAGCAGTTACTCGATTGCTAGCGAGCAGTACTTC. As protein: CASSYSIASEQYF.

The rearrangement links TRBV11-3 to TRBJ2-2; the match to TRBD2 covers 9 bases. After removal of 1 base from V and 3 bases from J, the junction contained 6 bases not matched to a gene. The V gene's germline CDR1 is SGHNT and CDR2 YENEEA. The CDR3 extends over 17 amino acids. CDR3 residues: CASSLVLAGGDTGELFF. In DNA, the CDR3 is TGTGCCAGCAGCTTAGTACTCGCGGGAGGGGACACCGGGGAGCTGTTTTTT.

The J gene is TRBJ2-5, the V gene TRBV7-2, with a weak D call TRBD1 (6 bases). The V end lost 2 bases, the J end lost 2 bases, and 9 bases lay between the germline ends. There are 14 residues in the CDR3. Germline V gene lookup returns CDR1 SGHTA and CDR2 FQGNSA. CDR3 sequence: CASSLTRGQETQYF. The CDR3 nucleotides read TGTGCCAGCAGCTTAACTAGGGGGCAAGAGACCCAGTACTTC.

J is TRBJ2-7 and V is TRBV15, with TRBD1 identical over 7 bases. The germline CDR1 and CDR2 sequences are LNHNV and YYDKDF (reference sequence). This CDR3 region has 15 residues. V was clipped by 3 bases and J by 3 bases; unmatched bases: 8. CDR3 loop: CATSRAGGVDYEQYF. CDR3 in DNA: TGTGCCACCAGCAGGGCAGGGGGTGTCGACTACGAGCAGTACTTC.

The chain joins TRBV5-1 to TRBJ1-1; TRBD1 matches at 9 bases. Germline CDR1 is SGHRS and CDR2 is YFSETQ. The CDR3 runs 15 residues. The V gene end was trimmed by 2 bases and the J gene end by 0 bases; junction bases not matched to a gene: 2. The CDR3 spells CASSLQGALNTEAFF. CDR3 nucleotides: TGCGCCAGCAGCTTACAGGGGGCTTTGAACACTGAAGCTTTCTTT.

The chain is built from TRBV19 and TRBJ1-5, with D tentatively TRBD1 (6 bases). Germline V gives CDR1 LNHDA, CDR2 SQIVND (reference sequence). The CDR3 is 15 amino acids. V was trimmed by 6 bases and J by 0 bases, leaving 12 bases between them. CDR3 coding DNA: TGTGCCAGTAGAGCGACAGGATTTAGCAATCAGCCCCAGCATTTT. Protein product: CASRATGFSNQPQHF.